These 21 T cell receptor beta chains were sequenced from one sample in a study of CD8 T cells in ankylosing spondylitis. Antigen specificity for these receptors is unknown. Study-level results: Typical of ankylosing spondylitis blood, it appeared, was a TCR beta motif of under 10 highly homologous variants.

TCRdb recomputed calls from the 5' RACE reads with MiXCR, one row per CDR3 protein. Here the sample spans about 440,000 distinct CDR3 sequences, approximately 17% being singletons. Sequencing was done on a sample of blood, either unsorted or a sorted T cell fraction (not recorded which). Every receptor here comes from a male donor with ankylosing spondylitis.

This clonotype has a handful of counts. This chain connects TRBV20-1 to TRBJ2-3, with TRBD2 as a possible D gene (6 bases). This CDR3 spans 14 amino acids. Between the trimmed V and J ends, which lost 7 bases and 2 bases, there was a span of 16 bases. Per the germline V gene, CDR1 is DFQATT and CDR2 is SNEGSKA (reference sequence). Written as DNA, the CDR3 is TGCAGTGGAACGACTAGACCATACACAGATACGCAGTATTTT. Protein product: CSGTTRPYTDTQYF.

CDR3 in DNA: TGCAGTGCTAGAGATATCCCTAGCGGTTTCACAGATACGCAGTATTTT. Translating gives CSARDIPSGFTDTQYF. The chain recombines TRBV20-1 with TRBJ2-3; TRBD2 matches at 7 bases. Losses at the gene ends were 0 bases for V and 2 bases for J; bases not matched to a gene: 8. Germline assignment: CDR1 DFQATT and CDR2 SNEGSKA (reference sequence). This CDR3 has 16 amino acids.

This clonotype has ten or more counts. The J gene is TRBJ1-6, the V gene TRBV5-1, with D possibly TRBD1 on 5 matching bases. The CDR3 loop spans 15 amino acids. The germline V gene encodes CDR1 SGHRS and CDR2 YFSETQ. Trimming removed 0 bases at V and 10 bases at J, with 14 bases between. This chain's CDR3 is CASSLAGQGRSPLHF. DNA for the CDR3: TGCGCCAGCAGCTTGGCCGGGCAGGGACGCTCACCCCTCCACTTT. Full variable domain (rest looked up from reference TRBV5-1 and TRBJ1-6): KAGVTQTPRYLIKTRGQQVTLSCSPISGHRSVSWYQQTPGQGLQFLFEYFSETQRNKGNFPGRFSGRQFSNSRSEMNVSTLELGDSALYLCASSLAGQGRSPLHFGNGTRLTVT.

This chain links TRBV5-4 with TRBJ2-5; D is undetermined. Germline V gene data show CDR1 as SGHNT and CDR2 as YYREEE (reference sequence). This CDR3 contains 13 residues. The germline V and J ends were trimmed by 2 bases and 0 bases, with 5 bases remaining between them. The CDR3 spells CASSFDNQETQYF. The CDR3 nucleotides are TGTGCCAGCAGCTTCGACAACCAAGAGACCCAGTACTTC.

This clonotype was seen a few times. The V gene is TRBV15, the J gene TRBJ2-5; unclear D gene. The CDR3 extends over 14 amino acids. Trimming left V 1 base short and J 2 bases short, with 8 bases between. In germline, CDR1 is LNHNV, CDR2 YYDKDF (reference sequence). The CDR3 loop reads CATSRAGYQETQYF. The CDR3 bases are TGTGCCACCAGCAGAGCCGGCTATCAAGAGACCCAGTACTTC.

The rearrangement links TRBV12-3 or TRBV12-4 to TRBJ1-1; D is ambiguous. V was cut by 6 bases and J by 1 base, with 9 bases left in between. The CDR3 has 13 residues. This chain's CDR3 is CASRPTANTEAFF. As DNA, the CDR3 is TGTGCCAGCAGGCCTACTGCGAACACTGAAGCTTTCTTT.

This chain uses TRBV2 with TRBJ2-7, with 8 bases lining up with TRBD2. From germline, CDR1 is SNHLY and CDR2 FYNNEI. Trimming cost V 3 bases and J 2 bases; bases outside gene matches: 6. The CDR3 is 15 amino acids. The CDR3 region is CASSEAQLAAYEQYF. CDR3 nucleotide sequence: TGTGCCAGCAGTGAGGCCCAACTAGCGGCCTACGAGCAGTACTTC.

The genes are TRBV7-2 and TRBJ2-3; TRBD2 matches at 11 bases. Germline loops: CDR1 SGHTA, CDR2 FQGNSA. The CDR3 is 15 residues long. The J segment lost 4 bases and the V segment lost 5 bases, leaving 5 bases of the junction unmatched. The CDR3 spells CASSILAGAADTQYF. In nucleotides, the CDR3 is TGTGCCAGCAGCATACTAGCGGGAGCGGCAGATACGCAGTATTTT. Full variable domain (rest looked up from reference TRBV7-2 and TRBJ2-3): GAGVSQSPSNKVTEKGKDVELRCDPISGHTALYWYRQSLGQGLEFLIYFQGNSAPDKSGLPSDRFSAERTGGSVSTLTIQRTQQEDSAVYLCASSILAGAADTQYFGPGTRLTVL.

Ten or more counts support this clonotype. This chain connects TRBV10-3 to TRBJ2-7; the D gene could be TRBD1 or TRBD2 (5 bases each). Germline V lookup: CDR1 ENHRY, CDR2 SYGVKD. The V end was cut by 5 bases, the J end by 5 bases, with 10 bases between. The CDR3 runs to 12 residues. The CDR3: CAISRDANEQYF. The CDR3 coding sequence is TGTGCCATCAGTAGGGACGCCAACGAGCAGTACTTC.

This clonotype was picked up a small number of times. The V and J genes are TRBV5-6 and TRBJ1-2, with 7 bases identical to TRBD1. J was trimmed by 7 bases and V by 2 bases; bases with no gene match: 11. The CDR3 sequence is 15 residues long. Germline V gene sequence: CDR1 SGHDT, CDR2 YYEEEE. CDR3 bases: TGTGCCAGCAGCTTTCCCGACAGGGTGGGGGCTGGCTACACCTTC. Its translation: CASSFPDRVGAGYTF.

This clonotype was recorded a few times. This sequence joins TRBV7-2 and TRBJ2-7, with D possibly TRBD2 on 6 matching bases. V was shortened by 5 bases and J by 7 bases, with 24 bases between the two germline ends. From germline, CDR1 is SGHTA and CDR2 FQGNSA. CDR3 size: 16 residues. The CDR3: CASSPSTWGRLGEQYF. CDR3 nucleotides: TGTGCCAGCAGCCCATCCACCTGGGGGAGGCTAGGAGAGCAGTACTTC.

The genes are TRBV5-1 and TRBJ1-1; D is unresolved. Germline values: CDR1 SGHRS, CDR2 YFSETQ. The CDR3 runs to 14 residues. V was shortened by 2 bases and J by 1 base, with 9 bases between the two germline ends. CDR3 DNA sequence: TGCGCCAGCAGCTTTCGCCCACCGAACACTGAAGCTTTCTTT. Its translation is CASSFRPPNTEAFF.

This clonotype has ten or more counts. This rearrangement joins TRBV5-1 to TRBJ2-7; 7 bases fit TRBD1. CDR1 is SGHRS, CDR2 YFSETQ, per germline. This CDR3 is built from 14 residues. The V and J ends lost 4 bases and 3 bases, in that order; junction bases with no gene match: 7. Here the CDR3 reads CASSQDREFYEQYF. The CDR3 DNA follows: TGCGCCAGCAGCCAAGACAGGGAATTCTACGAGCAGTACTTC.

This clonotype was recorded a few times. The V call is TRBV12-3 or TRBV12-4, the J call TRBJ1-2; no firm D call. The length of the CDR3 is 13 residues. Trimming shortened V by 3 bases and J by 5 bases, and 10 bases separated the two germline ends. The CDR3 loop reads CASSFGSSYGYTF. Written as DNA, the CDR3 is TGTGCCAGCAGTTTTGGCAGCTCTTATGGCTACACCTTC.

This clonotype was observed a handful of times. The chain joins TRBV11-2 to TRBJ2-3; D is unresolved. V gave up 5 bases and J gave up 2 bases, with 8 bases separating them. The CDR3 has 13 amino acids. Germline lookup yields CDR1 SGHAT and CDR2 FQNNGV. CDR3: CASSPNPTDTQYF. The CDR3 DNA sequence: TGTGCCAGCAGCCCCAACCCCACAGATACGCAGTATTTT. Full variable domain (remainder filled in from reference TRBV11-2 and TRBJ2-3): EAGVAQSPRYKIIEKRQSVAFWCNPISGHATLYWYQQILGQGPKLLIQFQNNGVVDDSQLPKDRFSAERLKGVDSTLKIQPAKLEDSAVYLCASSPNPTDTQYFGPGTRLTVL.

This clonotype was counted many times. An end of the junction does not agree with germline; a read error may underlie this. This chain connects TRBV9 to TRBJ1-3; no firm D call. The CDR3 runs 14 residues. Germline V gene lookup returns CDR1 SGDLS and CDR2 YYNGEE. CDR3 nucleotides: TGCGCCAGCAGTGTGGGGAGCTCTGGAAACACCATATATTTT. Its translation is CASSVGSSGNTIYF.

The chain joins TRBV5-1 to TRBJ2-2; D ambiguous. Germline CDR1 reads SGHRS; CDR2 reads YFSETQ. V dropped 7 bases and J dropped 4 bases, with 8 bases sitting between them. This CDR3 is 12 amino acids long. In DNA, the CDR3 is TGCGCCAGCCCGGACGGCACCGGGGAGCTGTTTTTT. It specifies CASPDGTGELFF.

The sample holds a few counts of this clonotype. The chain has TRBV20-1 and TRBJ2-3; 8 bases line up with TRBD1. This CDR3 comprises 14 residues. Germline V gives CDR1 DFQATT, CDR2 SNEGSKA (reference sequence). J was trimmed by 2 bases and V by 3 bases; bases with no gene match: 4. The CDR3 region is CSASGDRYTDTQYF. In DNA, the CDR3 is TGCAGTGCTAGTGGGGACAGGTACACAGATACGCAGTATTTT.

This clonotype was picked up a small number of times. The chain uses TRBV12-3 or TRBV12-4 and TRBJ1-2; a possible D gene is TRBD1 (5 bases). Trimming left V 4 bases short and J 8 bases short, with 20 bases between. The CDR3 has 15 amino acids. Here the CDR3 reads CASSSSGAGWGGYTF. The CDR3 nucleotides are TGTGCCAGCAGTTCTTCTGGGGCCGGATGGGGCGGCTACACCTTC.

V gene TRBV6-1 combines with J gene TRBJ1-1, with D possibly matching TRBD1 (6 bases). The CDR3 covers 14 residues. V was pared by 10 bases and J by 3 bases, with 18 bases between. Germline assignment: CDR1 MNHNS and CDR2 SASEGT. The CDR3 DNA reads TGTGCCACCAAAGGGGGAGGATGGGACACTGAAGCTTTCTTT. Translating gives CATKGGGWDTEAFF.

CDR3 nucleotide sequence: TGTGCCAGCGAGTCGGGGACTAGCGGGAGCTACGAGCAGTACTTC. As protein: CASESGTSGSYEQYF. V gene TRBV6-1 combines with J gene TRBJ2-7; TRBD2 aligns across 14 bases. The germline V gene encodes CDR1 MNHNS and CDR2 SASEGT. V lost 8 bases to trimming and J lost 3 bases; unmatched junction nucleotides: 6. The CDR3 runs 15 residues.